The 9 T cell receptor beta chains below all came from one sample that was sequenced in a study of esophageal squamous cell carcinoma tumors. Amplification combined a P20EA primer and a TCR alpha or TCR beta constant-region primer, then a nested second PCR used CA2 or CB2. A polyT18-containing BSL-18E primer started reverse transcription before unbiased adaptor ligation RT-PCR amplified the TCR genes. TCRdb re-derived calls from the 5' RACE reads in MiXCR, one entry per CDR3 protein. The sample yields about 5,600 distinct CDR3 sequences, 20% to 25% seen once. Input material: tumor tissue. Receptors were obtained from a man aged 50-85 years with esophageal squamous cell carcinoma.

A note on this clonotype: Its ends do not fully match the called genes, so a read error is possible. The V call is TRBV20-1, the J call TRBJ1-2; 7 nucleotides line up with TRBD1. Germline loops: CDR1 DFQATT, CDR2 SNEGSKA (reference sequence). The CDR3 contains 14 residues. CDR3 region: CSARDSTQVYGDTF. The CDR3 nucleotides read TGCAGTGCCCGGGACAGTACCCAGGTCTATGGCGACACCTTC.

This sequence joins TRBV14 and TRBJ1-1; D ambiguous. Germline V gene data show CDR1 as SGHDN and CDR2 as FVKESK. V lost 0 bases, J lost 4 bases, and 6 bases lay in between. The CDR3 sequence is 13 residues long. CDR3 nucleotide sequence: TGTGCCAGCAGCCAAGAAAGGGCCACTGAAGCTTTCTTT. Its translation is CASSQERATEAFF.

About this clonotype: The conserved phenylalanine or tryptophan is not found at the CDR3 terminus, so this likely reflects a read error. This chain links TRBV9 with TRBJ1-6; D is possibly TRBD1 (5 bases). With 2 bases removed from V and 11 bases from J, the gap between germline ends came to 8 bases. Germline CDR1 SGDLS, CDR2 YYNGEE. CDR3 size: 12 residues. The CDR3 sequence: CASSVGRAPLHL. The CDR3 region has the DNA TGTGCCAGCAGCGTGGGGCGAGCACCCCTCCACTTG.

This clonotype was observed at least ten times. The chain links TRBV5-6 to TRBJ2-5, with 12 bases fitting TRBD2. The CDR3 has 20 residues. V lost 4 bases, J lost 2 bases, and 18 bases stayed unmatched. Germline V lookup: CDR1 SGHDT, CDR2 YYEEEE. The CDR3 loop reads CASSRLRERLAGDGQETQYF. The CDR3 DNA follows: TGTGCCAGCAGCCGTCTAAGAGAGCGACTAGCGGGAGACGGGCAAGAGACCCAGTACTTC.

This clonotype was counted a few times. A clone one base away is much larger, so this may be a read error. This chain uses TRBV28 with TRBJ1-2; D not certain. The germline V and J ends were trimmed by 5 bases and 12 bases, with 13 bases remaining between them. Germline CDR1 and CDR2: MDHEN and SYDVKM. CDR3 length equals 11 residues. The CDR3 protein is CASSQIRSDTF. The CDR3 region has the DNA TGTGCCAGCAGTCAGATCCGAAGCGACACCTTC.

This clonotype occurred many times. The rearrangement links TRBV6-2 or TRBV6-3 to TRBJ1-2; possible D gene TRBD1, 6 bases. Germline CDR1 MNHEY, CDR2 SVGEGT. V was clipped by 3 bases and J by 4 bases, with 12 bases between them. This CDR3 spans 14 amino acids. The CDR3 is CASSYGRGAYGYTF. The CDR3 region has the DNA TGTGCCAGCAGTTATGGCAGGGGTGCCTATGGCTACACCTTC.

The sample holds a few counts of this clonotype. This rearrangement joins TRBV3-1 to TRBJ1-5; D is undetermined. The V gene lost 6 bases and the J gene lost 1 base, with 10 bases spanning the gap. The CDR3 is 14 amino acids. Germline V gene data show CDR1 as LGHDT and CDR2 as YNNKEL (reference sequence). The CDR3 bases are TGTGCCAGCAGGAAGGGTACGAGCAATCAGCCCCAGCATTTT. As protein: CASRKGTSNQPQHF.

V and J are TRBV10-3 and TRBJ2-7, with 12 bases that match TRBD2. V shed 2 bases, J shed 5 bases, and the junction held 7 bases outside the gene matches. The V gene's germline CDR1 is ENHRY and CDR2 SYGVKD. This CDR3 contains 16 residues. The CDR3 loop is CAISERLAGAGNEQYF. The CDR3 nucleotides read TGTGCCATCAGTGAGAGACTAGCGGGAGCGGGAAACGAGCAGTACTTC.

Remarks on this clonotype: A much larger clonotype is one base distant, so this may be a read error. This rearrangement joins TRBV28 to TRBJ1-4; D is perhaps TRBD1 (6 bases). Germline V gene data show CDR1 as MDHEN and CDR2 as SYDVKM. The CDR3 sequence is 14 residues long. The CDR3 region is CASSFVQGREKRFF. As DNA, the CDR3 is TGTGCCAGCAGTTTCGTGCAGGGGAGGGAAAAACGGTTTTTT.